These T cell receptor beta chains were read from a single sample in a study of CXCR3-negative and CXCR3-positive naive CD8 T cells. Reprocessing the 5' RACE reads, TCRdb reports a single entry for every CDR3 protein and omits DNA. The repertoire table contains about 130,000 distinct CDR3 sequences. The specimen was naive CXCR3- CD8+ T cells from blood. The origin of the receptors is a human donor in good health. Some clones in this sample may be carry-over from other donors' samples. The CDR3 runs from the conserved cysteine through the conserved F or W. The order of the fields is J gene, V gene, CDR3 protein.

>TRBJ2-2|TRBV19
CASSIRLAGNTGELFF
>TRBJ2-2|TRBV4-1
CASSQVGGIDTGELFF
>TRBJ2-7|TRBV7-3
CASSPMGGGSYEQYF
>TRBJ2-3|TRBV25-1
CASSVGDTQYF
>TRBJ1-6|TRBV7-9
CASRTRSDNSPLHF
>TRBJ2-1|TRBV3-1
CASSQVGRGLAGNEQFF
>TRBJ2-3|TRBV7-9
CASSFRGQADLRDTQYF
>TRBJ2-3|TRBV2
CASSEARSDWGSSTDTQYF
>TRBJ2-3|TRBV4-3
CASSQREGSSTDTQYF
>TRBJ2-1|TRBV13
CASSLDGSGVDEQFF
>TRBJ2-1|TRBV29-1
CSVDEQGIWNEQFF
>TRBJ2-3|TRBV12-3/TRBV12-4
CASSSTHRGDSTDTQYF
>TRBJ2-7|TRBV7-2
CASRHPGTAYEQYF
>TRBJ1-1|TRBV7-9
CASSYGEWTEAFF
>TRBJ1-2|TRBV4-3
CASSQVGDYGYTF
>TRBJ1-2|TRBV7-2
CASSPVTSGGGYTF
>TRBJ2-2|TRBV5-1
CASSPTGNLGENTGELFF
>TRBJ2-7|TRBV7-9
CASSGRDSYEQYF
>TRBJ1-5|TRBV7-9
CASSLAATLDDQPQHF
>TRBJ2-7|TRBV13
CASSTRTGDSYEQYF
>TRBJ2-5|TRBV7-7
CASSLSGGAQETQYF
>TRBJ2-2|TRBV18
CASSPPGQTTWELFF
>TRBJ1-1|TRBV29-1
CSVVANTEAFF
>TRBJ2-1|TRBV20-1
CSARDDPRAGRDYNEQFF
>TRBJ1-1|TRBV6-6
CASKLYIGFSRDSRVRGTEAFF
>TRBJ2-1|TRBV11-2
CASSDRFFSYDEQFF
>TRBJ2-7|TRBV29-1
CSAAGGGSYEQYF
>TRBJ2-1|TRBV28
CATGAGLTGQGVDEQFF
>TRBJ2-1|TRBV29-1
CSVGPGRGPYNEQFF
>TRBJ1-1|TRBV5-4
CASSSTGGYTEAFF
>TRBJ2-7|TRBV14
CASSQVGSTGTGRNEQYF
>TRBJ2-7|TRBV6-2/TRBV6-3
CASSARLDYEQYF
>TRBJ2-7|TRBV14
CASSQGDRTISYEQYF
>TRBJ2-1|TRBV2
CARGSYNEQSF
>TRBJ2-7|TRBV19
CASSPGGAYEQYF
>TRBJ2-7|TRBV15
CATSRDLNRGGSYEQYF
>TRBJ1-5|TRBV25-1
CASSPGFNQPQHF
>TRBJ1-5|TRBV28
CASSLRPLSNQPQHF
>TRBJ1-2|TRBV4-3
CASSQRQAGDGYTF
>TRBJ2-3|TRBV6-6
CASSSGLPPSTDTQYF
>TRBJ1-1|TRBV12-3/TRBV12-4
CASSLGVPEAFF
>TRBJ2-1|TRBV4-1
CASSLQKGASGSGNEQFF
>TRBJ2-5|TRBV5-6
CASSLGKTQYF
>TRBJ2-2|TRBV12-3/TRBV12-4
CASSPRMQTSSGFAGELFF
>TRBJ2-2|TRBV19
CASMGLNTGELFF
>TRBJ2-7|TRBV5-1
CASSFGAGAGEQYF
>TRBJ2-6|TRBV7-9
CASSRTSGSHGANVLTF
>TRBJ2-7|TRBV6-1
CASLWQGDNEQYF